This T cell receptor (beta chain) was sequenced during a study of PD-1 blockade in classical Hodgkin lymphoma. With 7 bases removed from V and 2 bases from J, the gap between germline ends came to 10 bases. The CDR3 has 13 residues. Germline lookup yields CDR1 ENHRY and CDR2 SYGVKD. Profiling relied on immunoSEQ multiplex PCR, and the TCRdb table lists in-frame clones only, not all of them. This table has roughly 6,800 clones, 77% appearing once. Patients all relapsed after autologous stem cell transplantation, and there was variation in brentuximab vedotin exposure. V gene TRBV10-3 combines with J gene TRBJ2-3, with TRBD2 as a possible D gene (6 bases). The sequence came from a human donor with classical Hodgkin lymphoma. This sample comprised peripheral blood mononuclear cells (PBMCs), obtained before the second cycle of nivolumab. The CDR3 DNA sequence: TGTGCCATCACCCGGGGGTCCACAGATACGCAGTATTTT. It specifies CAITRGSTDTQYF.